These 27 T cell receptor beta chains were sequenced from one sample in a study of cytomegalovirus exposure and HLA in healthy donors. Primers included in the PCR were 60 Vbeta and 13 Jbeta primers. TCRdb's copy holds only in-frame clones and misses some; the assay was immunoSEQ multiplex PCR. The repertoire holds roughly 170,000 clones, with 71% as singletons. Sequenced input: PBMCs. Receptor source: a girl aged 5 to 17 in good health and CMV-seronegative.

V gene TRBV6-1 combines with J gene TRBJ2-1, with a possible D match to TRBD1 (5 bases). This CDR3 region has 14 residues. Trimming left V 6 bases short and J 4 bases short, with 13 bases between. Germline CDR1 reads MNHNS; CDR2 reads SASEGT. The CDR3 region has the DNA TGTGCCAGCAGAGTCGCGACAGAATACAATGAGCAGTTCTTC. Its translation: CASRVATEYNEQFF.

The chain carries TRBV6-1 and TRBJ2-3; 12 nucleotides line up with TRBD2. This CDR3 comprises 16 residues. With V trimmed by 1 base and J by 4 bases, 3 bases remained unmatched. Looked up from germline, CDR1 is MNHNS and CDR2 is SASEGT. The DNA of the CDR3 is TGTGCCAGCAGTGAAGGGACTAGCGGGGCCGCAGATACGCAGTATTTT. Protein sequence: CASSEGTSGAADTQYF.

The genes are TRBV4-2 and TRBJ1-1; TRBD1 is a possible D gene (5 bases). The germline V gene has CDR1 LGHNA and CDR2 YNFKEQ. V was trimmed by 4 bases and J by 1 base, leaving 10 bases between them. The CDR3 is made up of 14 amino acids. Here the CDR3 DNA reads TGTGCCAGCAGCCTGAGACAGCAGAACACTGAAGCTTTCTTT. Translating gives CASSLRQQNTEAFF.

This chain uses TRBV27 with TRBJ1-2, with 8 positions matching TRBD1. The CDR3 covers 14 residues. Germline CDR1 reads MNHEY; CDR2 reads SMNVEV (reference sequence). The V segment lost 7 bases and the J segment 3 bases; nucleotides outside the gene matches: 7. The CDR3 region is CASTPAGQDYGYTF. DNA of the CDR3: TGTGCCAGCACCCCAGCGGGACAGGACTATGGCTACACCTTC.

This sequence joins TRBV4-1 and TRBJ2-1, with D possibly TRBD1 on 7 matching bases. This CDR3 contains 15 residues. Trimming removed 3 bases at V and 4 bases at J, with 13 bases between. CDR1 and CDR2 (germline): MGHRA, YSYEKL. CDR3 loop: CASSQGDSGYNEQFF. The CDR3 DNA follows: TGCGCCAGCAGCCAGGGGGACAGCGGGTACAATGAGCAGTTCTTC.

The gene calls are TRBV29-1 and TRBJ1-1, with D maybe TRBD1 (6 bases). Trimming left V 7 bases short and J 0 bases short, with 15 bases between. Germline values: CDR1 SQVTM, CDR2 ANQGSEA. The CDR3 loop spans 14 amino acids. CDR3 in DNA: TGCAGCGCCATCAGGGGCGCCATGAACACTGAAGCTTTCTTT. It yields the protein CSAIRGAMNTEAFF.

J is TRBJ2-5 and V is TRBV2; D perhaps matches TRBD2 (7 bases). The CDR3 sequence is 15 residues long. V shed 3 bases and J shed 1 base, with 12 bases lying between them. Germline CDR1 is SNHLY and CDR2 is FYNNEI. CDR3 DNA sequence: TGTGCCAGCAGTGAGACGGCGGGGGCCCAAGAGACCCAGTACTTC. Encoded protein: CASSETAGAQETQYF.

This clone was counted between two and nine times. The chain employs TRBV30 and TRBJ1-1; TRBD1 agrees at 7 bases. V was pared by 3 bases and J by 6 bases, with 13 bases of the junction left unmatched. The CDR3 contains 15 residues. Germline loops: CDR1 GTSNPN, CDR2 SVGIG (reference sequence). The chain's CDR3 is CAWSPGAGGSSEAFF. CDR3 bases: TGTGCCTGGAGCCCCGGGGCAGGGGGTTCTTCTGAAGCTTTCTTT.

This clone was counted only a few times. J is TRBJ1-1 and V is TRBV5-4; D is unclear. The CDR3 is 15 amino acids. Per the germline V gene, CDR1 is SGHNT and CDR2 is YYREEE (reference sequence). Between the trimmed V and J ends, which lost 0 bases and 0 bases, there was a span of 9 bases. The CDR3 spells CASSLAGMMNTEAFF. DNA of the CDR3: TGTGCCAGCAGCTTGGCAGGAATGATGAACACTGAAGCTTTCTTT. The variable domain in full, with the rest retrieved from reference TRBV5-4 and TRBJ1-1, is ETGVTQSPTHLIKTRGQQVTLRCSSQSGHNTVSWYQQALGQGPQFIFQYYREEENGRGNFPPRFSGLQFPNYSSELNVNALELDDSALYLCASSLAGMMNTEAFFGQGTRLTVV.

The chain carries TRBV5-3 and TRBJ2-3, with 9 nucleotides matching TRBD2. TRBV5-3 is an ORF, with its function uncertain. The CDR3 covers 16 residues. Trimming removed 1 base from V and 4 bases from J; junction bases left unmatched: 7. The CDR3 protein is CARSLLCGGAPDTQYF. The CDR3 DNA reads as TGTGCCAGAAGCTTGCTATGCGGGGGGGCCCCAGATACGCAGTATTTT.

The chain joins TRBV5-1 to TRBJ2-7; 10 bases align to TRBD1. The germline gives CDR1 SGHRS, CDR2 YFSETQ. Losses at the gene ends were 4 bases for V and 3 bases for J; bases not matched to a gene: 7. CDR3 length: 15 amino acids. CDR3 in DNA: TGCGCCAGCAGCCGTGGGGGGACAGGGGACTACGAGCAGTACTTC. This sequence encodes CASSRGGTGDYEQYF.

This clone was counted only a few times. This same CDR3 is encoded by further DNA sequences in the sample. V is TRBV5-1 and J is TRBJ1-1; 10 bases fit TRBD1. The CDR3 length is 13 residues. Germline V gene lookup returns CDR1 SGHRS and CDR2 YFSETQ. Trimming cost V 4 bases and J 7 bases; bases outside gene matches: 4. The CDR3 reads CASSLRDRGEAFF. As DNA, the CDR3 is TGCGCCAGCAGCCTCCGGGACAGGGGTGAAGCTTTCTTT. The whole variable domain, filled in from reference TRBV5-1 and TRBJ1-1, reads KAGVTQTPRYLIKTRGQQVTLSCSPISGHRSVSWYQQTPGQGLQFLFEYFSETQRNKGNFPGRFSGRQFSNSRSEMNVSTLELGDSALYLCASSLRDRGEAFFGQGTRLTVV.

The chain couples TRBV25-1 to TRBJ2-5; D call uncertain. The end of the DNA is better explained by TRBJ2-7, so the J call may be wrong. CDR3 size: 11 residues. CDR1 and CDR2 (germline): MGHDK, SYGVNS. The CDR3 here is CASSNYYEQYF. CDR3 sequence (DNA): TGTGCCAGCAGTAACTACTACGAGCAGTACTTC.

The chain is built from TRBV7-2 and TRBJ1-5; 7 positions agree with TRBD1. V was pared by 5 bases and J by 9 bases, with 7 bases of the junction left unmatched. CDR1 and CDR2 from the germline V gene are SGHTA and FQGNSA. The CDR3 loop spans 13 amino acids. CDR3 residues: CASSPGTALPQHF. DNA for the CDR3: TGTGCCAGCAGCCCGGGGACAGCGCTGCCCCAGCATTTT.

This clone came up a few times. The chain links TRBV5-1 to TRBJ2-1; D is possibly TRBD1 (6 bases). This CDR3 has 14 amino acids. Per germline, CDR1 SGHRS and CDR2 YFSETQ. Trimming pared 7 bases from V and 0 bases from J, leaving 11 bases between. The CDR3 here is CASGEDSSYNEQFF. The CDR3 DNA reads TGCGCCAGCGGAGAGGACAGCTCCTACAATGAGCAGTTCTTC.

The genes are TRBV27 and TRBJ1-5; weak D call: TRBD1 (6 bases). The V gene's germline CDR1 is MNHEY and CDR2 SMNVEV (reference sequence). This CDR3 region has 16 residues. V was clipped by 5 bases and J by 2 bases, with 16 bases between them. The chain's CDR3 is CASSQTGDGGNQPQHF. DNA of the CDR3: TGTGCCAGCAGTCAGACAGGTGATGGAGGCAATCAGCCCCAGCATTTT.

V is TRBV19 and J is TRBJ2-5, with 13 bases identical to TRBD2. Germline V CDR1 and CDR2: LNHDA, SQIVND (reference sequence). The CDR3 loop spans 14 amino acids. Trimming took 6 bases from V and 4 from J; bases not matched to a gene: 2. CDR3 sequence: CASSGLAGVETQYF. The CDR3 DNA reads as TGTGCCAGTAGCGGACTAGCGGGGGTAGAGACCCAGTACTTC. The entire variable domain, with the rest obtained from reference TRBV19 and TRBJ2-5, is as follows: DGGITQSPKYLFRKEGQNVTLSCEQNLNHDAMYWYRQDPGQGLRLIYYSQIVNDFQKGDIAEGYSVSREKKESFPLTVTSAQKNPTAFYLCASSGLAGVETQYFGPGTRLLVL.

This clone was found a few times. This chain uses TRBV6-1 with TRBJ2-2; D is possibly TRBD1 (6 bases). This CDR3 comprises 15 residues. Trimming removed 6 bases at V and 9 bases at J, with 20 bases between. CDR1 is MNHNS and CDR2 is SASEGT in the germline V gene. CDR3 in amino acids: CASSGQRALIWELFF. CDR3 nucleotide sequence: TGTGCCAGCAGCGGACAGAGGGCTCTTATTTGGGAGCTGTTTTTT.

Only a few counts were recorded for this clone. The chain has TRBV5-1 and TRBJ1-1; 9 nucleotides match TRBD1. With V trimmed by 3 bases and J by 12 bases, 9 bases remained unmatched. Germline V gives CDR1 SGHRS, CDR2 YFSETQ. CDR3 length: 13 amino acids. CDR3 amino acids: CASSSRDRAASFF. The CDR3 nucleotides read TGCGCCAGCAGCTCCCGGGACAGGGCTGCGTCTTTCTTT.

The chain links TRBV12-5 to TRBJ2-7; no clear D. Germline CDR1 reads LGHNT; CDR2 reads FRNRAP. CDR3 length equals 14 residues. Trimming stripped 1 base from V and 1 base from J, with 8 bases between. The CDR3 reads CASGLGSWSYEQYF. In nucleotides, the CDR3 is TGTGCTAGTGGTTTGGGCAGTTGGTCCTACGAGCAGTACTTC.

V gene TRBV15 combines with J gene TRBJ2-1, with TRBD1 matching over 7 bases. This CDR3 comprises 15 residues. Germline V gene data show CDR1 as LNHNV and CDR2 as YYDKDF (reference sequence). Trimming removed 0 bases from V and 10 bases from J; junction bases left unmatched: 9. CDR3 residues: CATSRDRGQLREQFF. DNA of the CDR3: TGTGCCACCAGCAGAGATCGGGGACAGCTACGCGAGCAGTTCTTC.

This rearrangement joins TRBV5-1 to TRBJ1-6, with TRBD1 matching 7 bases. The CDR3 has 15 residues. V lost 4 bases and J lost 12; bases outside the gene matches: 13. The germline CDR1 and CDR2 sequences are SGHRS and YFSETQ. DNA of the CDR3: TGCGCCAGCAGCACGGGCGACAGGGTCAACAAACCCCTCCACTTT. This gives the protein CASSTGDRVNKPLHF.

Here the CDR3 reads CASSLRGAGQPQHF. The CDR3 DNA reads TGTGCCAGCAGTTTACGGGGTGCGGGCCAGCCCCAGCATTTT. The chain employs TRBV6-6 and TRBJ1-5; D is uncertain. V dropped 4 bases and J dropped 7 bases, with 14 bases sitting between them. From germline, CDR1 is MNHNY and CDR2 SVGAGI (reference sequence). The CDR3 sequence is 14 residues long.

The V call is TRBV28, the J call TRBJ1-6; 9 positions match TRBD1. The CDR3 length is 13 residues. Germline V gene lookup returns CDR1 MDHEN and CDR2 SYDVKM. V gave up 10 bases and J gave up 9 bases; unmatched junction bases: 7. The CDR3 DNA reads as TGTGCCATCTCTCGGGACAGGGCTTCACCCCTCCACTTT. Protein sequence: CAISRDRASPLHF.

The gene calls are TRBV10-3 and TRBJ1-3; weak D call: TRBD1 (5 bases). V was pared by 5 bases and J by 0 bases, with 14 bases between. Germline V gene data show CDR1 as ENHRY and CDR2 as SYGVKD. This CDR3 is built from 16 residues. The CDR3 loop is CAISPGGPNSGNTIYF. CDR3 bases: TGTGCCATCAGTCCGGGGGGACCGAACTCTGGAAACACCATATATTTT.

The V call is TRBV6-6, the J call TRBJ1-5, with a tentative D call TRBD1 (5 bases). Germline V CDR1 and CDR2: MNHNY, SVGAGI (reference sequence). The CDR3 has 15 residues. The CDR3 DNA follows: TGTGCAAGTGACAACGGTGGGGGGAGCAATCAGCCCCAGCATTTT. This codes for CASDNGGGSNQPQHF.

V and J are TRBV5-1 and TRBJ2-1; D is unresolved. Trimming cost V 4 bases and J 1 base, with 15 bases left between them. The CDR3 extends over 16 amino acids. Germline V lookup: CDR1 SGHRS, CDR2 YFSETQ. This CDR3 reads CASSPLSHGSYNEQFF. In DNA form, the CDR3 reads TGCGCCAGCAGCCCATTAAGCCATGGTTCCTACAATGAGCAGTTCTTC.